One and the same sample provided the 31 T cell receptor beta chains below, sequenced in a study of T cell responses to AZD1222 COVID-19 vaccine. This table comes from immunoSEQ multiplex PCR, and its TCRdb copy is limited to in-frame clones, with some not included. The sample consists of under 130,000 clones, roughly 88% of them appearing once. The input for sequencing was peripheral blood, taken on day 0 of AZD1222 vaccination. The receptors were gathered from an adult in good health.

This chain links TRBV6-5 with TRBJ1-1; 9 bases are shared with TRBD1. Trimming removed 6 bases from V and 7 bases from J; junction bases left unmatched: 6. The CDR3 has 13 residues. The V gene's germline CDR1 is MNHEY and CDR2 SVGAGI. As DNA, the CDR3 is TGTGCCAGCAGGACCGGGACAGGGCGTGAAGCTTTCTTT. It encodes CASRTGTGREAFF.

The V gene is TRBV11-2, the J gene TRBJ1-4; D is undetermined. The CDR3 sequence is 15 residues long. The germline CDR1 and CDR2 sequences are SGHAT and FQNNGV. V lost 5 bases, J lost 7 bases, and 17 bases lay in between. The CDR3 DNA is TGTGCCAGCAGCCCAAGTCCTGACGTTGGTGAAAAACTGTTTTTT. This sequence encodes CASSPSPDVGEKLFF.

The chain uses TRBV6-5 and TRBJ1-3; maybe TRBD1 (6 bases). Germline V gene lookup returns CDR1 MNHEY and CDR2 SVGAGI. V shed 6 bases and J shed 4 bases, with 13 bases lying between them. This CDR3 has 14 amino acids. The CDR3 DNA follows: TGTGCCAGCAGGCCAGGGGTAGGCGGAAACACCATATATTTT. This sequence encodes CASRPGVGGNTIYF.

The chain has TRBV7-8 and TRBJ2-1; a weak D match, TRBD1 (8 bases). Trimming removed 1 base from V and 9 bases from J, with 22 bases in between. The CDR3 extends over 17 amino acids. Germline CDR1 reads SGHVS; CDR2 reads FQNEAQ. CDR3: CASSLDGYRGGRGEQFF. Here the CDR3 DNA reads TGTGCCAGCAGCTTAGATGGTTACAGGGGGGGTCGTGGTGAGCAGTTCTTC. Full variable domain (rest looked up from reference TRBV7-8 and TRBJ2-1): GAGVSQSPRYKVAKRGQDVALRCDPISGHVSLFWYQQALGQGPEFLTYFQNEAQLDKSGLPSDRFFAERPEGSVSTLKIQRTQQEDSAVYLCASSLDGYRGGRGEQFFGPGTRLTVL.

In this sample, this clone turned up once. The chain joins TRBV9 to TRBJ2-5; D gene uncertain. There are 14 residues in the CDR3. V lost 0 bases, J lost 1 base, and 7 bases lay in between. Germline V lookup: CDR1 SGDLS, CDR2 YYNGEE. Here the CDR3 DNA reads TGTGCCAGCAGCGTAGAAGATATCCAAGAGACCCAGTACTTC. Translation gives CASSVEDIQETQYF.

This chain uses TRBV11-3 with TRBJ2-7; weak D call: TRBD2 (6 bases). CDR3 length equals 14 residues. The V gene lost 6 bases and the J gene lost 2 bases, with 14 bases spanning the gap. Germline CDR1 SGHNT, CDR2 YENEEA. CDR3 amino acids: CASSPRGNPYEQYF. DNA for the CDR3: TGTGCCAGCAGTCCCCGGGGGAACCCCTACGAGCAGTACTTC.

V usage is TRBV7-9 and J usage is TRBJ2-3; weak D call: TRBD2 (6 bases). The CDR3 covers 12 residues. Germline CDR1 SEHNR, CDR2 FQNEAQ (reference sequence). V was cut by 8 bases and J by 5 bases, with 11 bases left in between. The CDR3 region has the DNA TGTGCCAGCGCGCAGGGAGGAGATACGCAGTATTTT. Translation gives CASAQGGDTQYF.

This rearrangement joins TRBV18 to TRBJ2-1, with 10 bases aligning to TRBD2. Germline V gene sequence: CDR1 KGHSH, CDR2 LQKENI. V lost 1 base and J lost 0; bases outside the gene matches: 3. The CDR3 contains 17 residues. This chain's CDR3 is CASSPRRLAGSYNEQFF. CDR3 in DNA: TGTGCCAGCTCACCACGAAGACTAGCGGGCTCCTACAATGAGCAGTTCTTC.

V gene TRBV4-3 combines with J gene TRBJ1-2, with D possibly being TRBD1 (5 bases). The germline V gene encodes CDR1 LGHNA and CDR2 YSLEER. The V end lost 0 bases, the J end lost 3 bases, and 17 bases lay between the germline ends. This CDR3 has 17 amino acids. CDR3 sequence (DNA): TGCGCCAGCAGCCAAGACCCCACAGGATTCCCTTACTATGGCTACACCTTC. It yields the protein CASSQDPTGFPYYGYTF.

The genes are TRBV10-3 and TRBJ2-5; 9 positions match TRBD2. The CDR3 spans 15 residues. The junction had 4 bases not matched to a gene; V was cut back by 3 bases and J by 2 bases. Germline V CDR1 and CDR2: ENHRY, SYGVKD. The CDR3: CAISDLAGAQETQYF. In DNA, the CDR3 is TGTGCCATCAGTGATTTAGCGGGGGCACAAGAGACCCAGTACTTC.

The chain joins TRBV6-5 to TRBJ1-4, with unresolved D. The germline V and J ends were trimmed by 2 bases and 5 bases, with 12 bases remaining between them. The germline CDR1 and CDR2 sequences are MNHEY and SVGAGI. The CDR3 runs to 15 residues. The CDR3 protein is CASSYTPGQNEKLFF. Written as DNA, the CDR3 is TGTGCCAGCAGTTACACCCCTGGGCAGAATGAAAAACTGTTTTTT.

V and J are TRBV7-2 and TRBJ2-5; 14 nucleotides align to TRBD2. V trimming: 5 bases; J trimming: 5 bases; junction bases outside the gene matches: 7. CDR3 length: 16 residues. CDR1 and CDR2 (germline): SGHTA, FQGNSA. CDR3 region: CASSKGGLAGAETQYF. CDR3 bases: TGTGCCAGCAGCAAGGGGGGACTAGCGGGGGCCGAGACCCAGTACTTC.

This chain uses TRBV5-4 with TRBJ1-4, with D uncertain. Between the trimmed V and J ends, which lost 4 bases and 0 bases, there was a span of 16 bases. The CDR3 loop spans 17 amino acids. Germline V gives CDR1 SGHNT, CDR2 YYREEE (reference sequence). CDR3 coding DNA: TGTGCCAGCAGCCGTGGAGGATACAGTGCAACTAATGAAAAACTGTTTTTT. It specifies CASSRGGYSATNEKLFF.

This chain joins TRBV4-2 and TRBJ2-7; 7 bases map to TRBD2. The CDR3 totals 17 residues. Per germline, CDR1 LGHNA and CDR2 YNFKEQ. V lost 0 bases to trimming and J lost 2 bases; unmatched junction nucleotides: 10. CDR3 DNA sequence: TGTGCCAGCAGCCAAGACCTATCGGGGAGGGCCCCCTACGAGCAGTACTTC. Translating gives CASSQDLSGRAPYEQYF.

The genes are TRBV2 and TRBJ2-7, with D tentatively TRBD2 (5 bases). The V end was cut by 6 bases, the J end by 3 bases, with 18 bases between. Germline CDR1 and CDR2: SNHLY and FYNNEI. The CDR3 totals 15 residues. Here the CDR3 reads CASRLDLAPNYEQYF. In nucleotides, the CDR3 is TGTGCCAGCAGACTGGACTTAGCCCCAAACTACGAGCAGTACTTC.

The V call is TRBV10-2, the J call TRBJ1-1, with D possibly TRBD1 on 6 matching bases. This CDR3 spans 13 amino acids. Germline V gives CDR1 WSHSY, CDR2 SAAADI. V was shortened by 6 bases and J by 4 bases, with 12 bases between the two germline ends. CDR3 region: CASSNRESTEAFF. The CDR3 nucleotides read TGCGCCAGCAGCAACAGGGAGAGCACTGAAGCTTTCTTT.

The CDR3 region has the DNA TGTGCCAGTAGCCTTTACGTGACGGTGAGCTCCTACGAGCAGTACTTC. It specifies CASSLYVTVSSYEQYF. The V and J genes are TRBV19 and TRBJ2-7; D unresolved. Germline CDR1 reads LNHDA; CDR2 reads SQIVND (reference sequence). This CDR3 spans 16 amino acids. V shed 6 bases and J shed 0 bases, with 18 bases lying between them.

This chain's CDR3 is CASSKNWQINTGELFF. The CDR3 nucleotides read TGTGCCAGCAGCAAGAACTGGCAGATAAACACCGGGGAGCTGTTTTTT. The V gene is TRBV9, the J gene TRBJ2-2; D not resolved. This CDR3 is built from 16 residues. Looked up from germline, CDR1 is SGDLS and CDR2 is YYNGEE. With 4 bases removed from V and 2 bases from J, the gap between germline ends came to 15 bases.

The V call is TRBV5-1, the J call TRBJ1-6, with D possibly matching TRBD1 (6 bases). Germline V CDR1 and CDR2: SGHRS, YFSETQ. Trimming pared 0 bases from V and 8 bases from J, leaving 12 bases between. The CDR3 spans 15 residues. CDR3 nucleotide sequence: TGCGCCAGCAGCTTGGTCCGGGGGCGAGATTCACCCCTCCACTTT. It codes for CASSLVRGRDSPLHF. The variable domain in full, completed from reference TRBV5-1 and TRBJ1-6, reads KAGVTQTPRYLIKTRGQQVTLSCSPISGHRSVSWYQQTPGQGLQFLFEYFSETQRNKGNFPGRFSGRQFSNSRSEMNVSTLELGDSALYLCASSLVRGRDSPLHFGNGTRLTVT.

This clone was detected a few times. The chain employs TRBV15 and TRBJ2-6; maybe TRBD1 (5 bases). Germline values: CDR1 LNHNV, CDR2 YYDKDF (reference sequence). Trimming took 0 bases from V and 1 from J, leaving 16 bases between them. CDR3 length: 19 amino acids. CDR3 sequence reads: CATSRDSRAFGSGANVLTF. The CDR3 DNA sequence: TGTGCCACCAGCAGAGATTCCAGGGCCTTTGGGTCTGGGGCCAACGTCCTGACTTTC.

Here the CDR3 reads CASSLSGRGWAEAFF. The CDR3 nucleotides read TGTGCCAGCAGCTTAAGTGGCAGGGGATGGGCTGAAGCTTTCTTT. The V gene is TRBV7-2, the J gene TRBJ1-1, with D maybe TRBD1 (6 bases). The CDR3 sequence is 15 residues long. CDR1 and CDR2 (germline): SGHTA, FQGNSA. Trimming removed 2 bases from V and 6 bases from J, with 16 bases in between.

The chain combines TRBV5-4 with TRBJ2-1; TRBD1 matches at 12 bases. CDR3 size: 15 residues. The germline gives CDR1 SGHNT, CDR2 YYREEE (reference sequence). J lost 7 bases, V lost 3 bases, and 5 bases had no gene match. In DNA, the CDR3 is TGTGCCAGCAGCTGGGACAGGGGGCAAGGAAATGAGCAGTTCTTC. Translating gives CASSWDRGQGNEQFF.

V and J are TRBV7-7 and TRBJ2-1; D is perhaps TRBD1 (6 bases). CDR3 length equals 16 residues. V was shortened by 1 base and J by 6 bases, with 16 bases between the two germline ends. CDR1 is SSHAT, CDR2 FNYEAQ, per germline (reference sequence). The CDR3 sequence is CASSLGLNQGGNEQFF. The CDR3 region has the DNA TGTGCCAGCAGCTTAGGACTCAACCAAGGGGGCAATGAGCAGTTCTTC.

This clone was seen once. V gene TRBV3-1 (or the pseudogene TRBV3-2) combines with J gene TRBJ2-2; D unresolved. Deletions cut 3 bases from V and 3 bases from J, with 23 bases between. Per germline, CDR1 LGHDT and CDR2 YNNKEL (reference sequence). There are 19 residues in the CDR3. The CDR3 DNA is TGTGCCAGCAGCCAGATTGACTGGTTTAACGCCGAGGACACCGGGGAGCTGTTTTTT. Translated, it gives CASSQIDWFNAEDTGELFF.

The chain combines TRBV18 with TRBJ2-1, with TRBD1 identical over 10 bases. This CDR3 comprises 15 residues. The germline gives CDR1 KGHSH, CDR2 LQKENI. After removal of 3 bases from V and 9 bases from J, the junction contained 8 bases not matched to a gene. The CDR3 is CASSPRQGADSEQFF. DNA of the CDR3: TGTGCCAGCTCACCCCGACAGGGGGCTGATTCTGAGCAGTTCTTC.

The rearrangement uses TRBV10-2 and TRBJ1-6; D gene uncertain. This CDR3 spans 14 amino acids. V gave up 2 bases and J gave up 7 bases, with 9 bases separating them. CDR1 and CDR2 (germline): WSHSY, SAAADI. CDR3 in DNA: TGCGCCAGCAGTGAGAGAATCGACAATTCACCCCTCCACTTT. It translates to CASSERIDNSPLHF.

This CDR3 reads CSVEDRTGSVMNEQFF. The CDR3 DNA is TGCAGCGTTGAAGACAGAACAGGGTCAGTAATGAATGAGCAGTTCTTC. This chain uses TRBV29-1 with TRBJ2-1; D may be TRBD1 (6 bases). This CDR3 is built from 16 residues. Between the trimmed V and J ends, which lost 0 bases and 7 bases, there was a span of 19 bases. Germline V lookup: CDR1 SQVTM, CDR2 ANQGSEA.

This sequence joins TRBV6-5 and TRBJ1-4, with no clear D. Germline V gene data show CDR1 as MNHEY and CDR2 as SVGAGI. The CDR3 loop spans 15 amino acids. The V and J ends lost 6 bases and 2 bases respectively, with 13 bases between them. Here the CDR3 reads CASSPERLTNEKLFF. The CDR3 DNA is TGTGCCAGCAGCCCCGAGAGGCTTACTAATGAAAAACTGTTTTTT.

This chain links TRBV30 with TRBJ2-3, with D possibly being TRBD1 or TRBD2 (5 bases each). The CDR3 consists of 13 residues. Germline V gene lookup returns CDR1 GTSNPN and CDR2 SVGIG (reference sequence). Trimming removed 3 bases from V and 6 bases from J, with 13 bases in between. The CDR3, as DNA: TGTGCCTGGAGGCCGGTGGGGGTGGATACGCAGTATTTT. Its translation: CAWRPVGVDTQYF.

This sequence joins TRBV4-3 and TRBJ1-5; the D is unclear. This CDR3 has 17 residues. CDR1 is LGHNA, CDR2 YSLEER, per germline. Trimming stripped 0 bases from V and 3 bases from J, with 15 bases between. Written as DNA, the CDR3 is TGCGCCAGCAGCCAAGAGTACGCAGACTGGGACAATCAGCCCCAGCATTTT. This translates into CASSQEYADWDNQPQHF.

A few counts support this clone. The chain combines TRBV7-7 with TRBJ2-5; 8 bases map to TRBD2. The CDR3 covers 15 residues. Per the germline V gene, CDR1 is SSHAT and CDR2 is FNYEAQ (reference sequence). The ends lost 1 base at V and 5 bases at J; junction bases unmatched: 6. As DNA, the CDR3 is TGTGCCAGCAGCTTAGTTTTAGCGGGGTCTGAGACCCAGTACTTC. Encoded protein: CASSLVLAGSETQYF.